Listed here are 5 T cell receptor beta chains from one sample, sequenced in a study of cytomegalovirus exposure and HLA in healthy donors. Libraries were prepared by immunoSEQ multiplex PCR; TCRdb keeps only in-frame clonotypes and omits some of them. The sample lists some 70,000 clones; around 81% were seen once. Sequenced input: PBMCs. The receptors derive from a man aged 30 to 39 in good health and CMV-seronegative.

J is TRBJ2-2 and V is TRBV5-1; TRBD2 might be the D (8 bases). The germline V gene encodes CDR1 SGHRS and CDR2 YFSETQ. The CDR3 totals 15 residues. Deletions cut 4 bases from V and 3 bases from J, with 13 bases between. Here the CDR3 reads CASSVSGTDTGELFF. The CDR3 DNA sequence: TGCGCCAGCAGCGTTAGCGGGACAGACACCGGGGAGCTGTTTTTT.

CDR3 sequence reads: CASSPPTSGAYGYTF. In nucleotides, the CDR3 is TGTGCCAGCAGTCCTCCTACCTCAGGGGCCTATGGCTACACCTTC. The rearrangement joins TRBV6-1 to TRBJ1-2; tentative D call: TRBD1 (6 bases). Germline assignment: CDR1 MNHNS and CDR2 SASEGT. Trimming pared 5 bases from V and 4 bases from J, leaving 17 bases between. CDR3 length: 15 residues.

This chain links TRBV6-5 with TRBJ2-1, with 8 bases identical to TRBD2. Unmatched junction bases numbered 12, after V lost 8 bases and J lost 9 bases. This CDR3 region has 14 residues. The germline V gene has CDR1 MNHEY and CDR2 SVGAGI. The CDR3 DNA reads TGTGCCAGCTGCCAAGGACTAGCAGACGGTGAGCAGTTCTTC. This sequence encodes CASCQGLADGEQFF.

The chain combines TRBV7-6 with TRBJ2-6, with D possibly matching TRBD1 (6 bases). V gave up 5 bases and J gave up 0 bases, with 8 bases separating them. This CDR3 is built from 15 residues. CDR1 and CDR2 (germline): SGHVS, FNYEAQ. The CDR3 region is CASSLDSSGANVLTF. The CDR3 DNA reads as TGTGCCAGCAGCCTGGACAGCTCTGGGGCCAACGTCCTGACTTTC.

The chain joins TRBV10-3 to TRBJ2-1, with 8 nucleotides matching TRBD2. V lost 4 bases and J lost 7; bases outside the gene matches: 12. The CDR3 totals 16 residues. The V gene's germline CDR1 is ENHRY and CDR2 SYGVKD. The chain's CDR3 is CAISAGGVTGGNEQFF. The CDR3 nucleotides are TGTGCCATCAGTGCGGGGGGTGTGACGGGAGGGAATGAGCAGTTCTTC.